This is a list of T cell receptor beta chains from one sample in a study of blood T cell repertoires in COVID-19. The table came from immunoSEQ multiplex PCR; TCRdb's copy has only in-frame clones and leaves some out. The table includes 210,000 or so clones, 86% detected once. What was sequenced was peripheral blood. The receptors originated from a man between 45 and 60 years old with acute or convalescent COVID-19. Each CDR3 is given with its conserved first and last residue. The D gene is left open where the match is weak. Part of the rows lack a size; the others show once, few, many or a class for expanded clones.

J gene,V gene,D gene,clone size,CDR3 DNA,CDR3 protein
TRBJ1-4,TRBV5-4,TRBD1,NA,TGTGCCAGCAGCAGACAGGGGGTTAGTGAAAAACTGTTTTTT,CASSRQGVSEKLFF
TRBJ1-3,TRBV2,TRBD1,NA,TGTGCCAGCCGACAGGGGTCCTCTGGAAACACCATATATTTT,CASRQGSSGNTIYF
TRBJ2-7,TRBV7-9,NA,NA,TGTGCCAGCAGCTTAGCGGGTAGCGGTAGCTCCTACGAGCAGTACTTC,CASSLAGSGSSYEQYF
TRBJ1-3,TRBV5-1,TRBD1,NA,TGCGCCAGCAGCTCGGGGACAGAAGGAAACACCATATATTTT,CASSSGTEGNTIYF
TRBJ1-4,TRBV5-1,NA,NA,TGCGCCAGCAGCTTGGAAGGGAGTAGGGCTAATGAAAAACTGTTTTTT,CASSLEGSRANEKLFF
TRBJ2-7,TRBV18,NA,few,TGTGCCAGCTCACCGGACAGCTACGAGCAGTACTTC,CASSPDSYEQYF
TRBJ1-6,TRBV9,NA,NA,TGTGCCAGCAGCGCACAGGGTCAGAATTCACCCCTCCACTTT,CASSAQGQNSPLHF
TRBJ2-1,TRBV25-1,TRBD2,NA,TGTGCCAGCAGTGAGATCAGCGGGGGGGACTACAATGAGCAGTTCTTC,CASSEISGGDYNEQFF
TRBJ1-6,TRBV6-5,TRBD1,NA,TGTGCCAGCAGTTACTCCCGACAGGGAGATAATTCACCCCTCCACTTT,CASSYSRQGDNSPLHF
TRBJ2-1,TRBV7-9,TRBD2,NA,TGTGCCACCAGCTTACGTAGGATCGGGGGGGAGCAGTTCTTC,CATSLRRIGGEQFF
TRBJ1-2,TRBV9,TRBD1,NA,TGTGCCAGCAGCACCACAGGGGGTAGCTATGGCTACACCTTC,CASSTTGGSYGYTF
TRBJ1-6,TRBV5-1,TRBD1,NA,TGCGCCAGCAGCCTGACAGGGAGCTCCTATAATTCACCCCTCCACTTT,CASSLTGSSYNSPLHF
TRBJ2-5,TRBV18,NA,NA,TGTGCCAGCTCACCCCCGGGAGCGGAGGGGGAGACCCAGTACTTC,CASSPPGAEGETQYF
TRBJ1-3,TRBV19,NA,NA,TGTGCCAGTAGTCCCTTTCCAGGCACCTCTGGAAACACCATATATTTT,CASSPFPGTSGNTIYF
TRBJ1-2,TRBV5-1,TRBD1,NA,TGCGCCAGCAGCGTGACCGGACAGGGGGCGGACGGCTACACCTTC,CASSVTGQGADGYTF
TRBJ1-2,TRBV20-1,NA,few,TGCAGTGCTAGTCCGGGGAACTATGGCTACACCTTC,CSASPGNYGYTF
TRBJ1-4,TRBV25-1,TRBD1,NA,TGTGCCAGCAGTTCCGGGACAGGGTGGTATAATGAAAAACTGTTTTTT,CASSSGTGWYNEKLFF
TRBJ1-1,TRBV6-2/TRBV6-3,NA,once,TGTGCCAGCAGCTTCTCCGGGGTTCGCACTGAAGCTTTCTTT,CASSFSGVRTEAFF
TRBJ2-1,TRBV11-3,TRBD1,NA,TGTGCCAGCGGGGGACAGAATTCTCCTAATGAGCAGTTCTTC,CASGGQNSPNEQFF
TRBJ2-7,TRBV18,TRBD1,NA,TGTGCCAGCTCTCTTCGACAGGGAGAATCCTACGAGCAGTACTTC,CASSLRQGESYEQYF
TRBJ1-2,TRBV29-1,NA,NA,TGCAGCGCAGGGGACATAATAAACTATGGCTACACCTTC,CSAGDIINYGYTF
TRBJ1-6,TRBV12-3/TRBV12-4,NA,NA,TGTGCCAGCAGTTTAATAGCCAATTCACCCCTCCACTTT,CASSLIANSPLHF
TRBJ2-2,TRBV19,TRBD2,once,TGTGCCAGTAGGGGAGGGTCGACGAACACCGGGGAGCTGTTTTTT,CASRGGSTNTGELFF
TRBJ2-1,TRBV24-1,TRBD1,NA,TGTGCCACCAGTGACCGGACAGGGGGGGCTTATGAGCAGTTCTTC,CATSDRTGGAYEQFF
TRBJ1-1,TRBV3-1/TRBV3-2,NA,NA,TGTGCCAGCAGCCCGCAAAGAGTGGTTGGTGGCACTGAAGCTTTCTTT,CASSPQRVVGGTEAFF